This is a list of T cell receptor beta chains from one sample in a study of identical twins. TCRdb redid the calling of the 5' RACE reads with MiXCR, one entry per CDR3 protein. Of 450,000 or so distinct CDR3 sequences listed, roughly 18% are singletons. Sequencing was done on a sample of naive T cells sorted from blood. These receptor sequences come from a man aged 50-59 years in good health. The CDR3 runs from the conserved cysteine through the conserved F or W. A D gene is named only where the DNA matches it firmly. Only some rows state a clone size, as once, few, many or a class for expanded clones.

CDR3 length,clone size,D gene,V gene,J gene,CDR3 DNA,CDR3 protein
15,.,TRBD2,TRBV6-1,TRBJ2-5,TGTGCCAGCAGTAAACTAGCGGGGGGCCAAGAGACCCAGTACTTC,CASSKLAGGQETQYF
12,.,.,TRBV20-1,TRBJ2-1,TGCAGTGCCCCTTCATTACGGAATGAGCAGTTCTTC,CSAPSLRNEQFF
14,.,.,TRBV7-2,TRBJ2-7,TGTGCCAGCAGCTTAGGAGCACGTACCTACGAGCAGTACTTC,CASSLGARTYEQYF
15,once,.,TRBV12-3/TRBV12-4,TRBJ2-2,TGTGCCAGCGGGGGGGGGACAGTCGGAACCGGGGAGCTGTTTTTT,CASGGGTVGTGELFF
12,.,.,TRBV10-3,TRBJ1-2,TGTGCCATCAGGAGGGAGAACTATGGCTACACCTTC,CAIRRENYGYTF
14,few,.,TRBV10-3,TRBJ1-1,TGTGCCATCAGTGTGGCCAGGGCCAACACTGAAGCTTTCTTT,CAISVARANTEAFF
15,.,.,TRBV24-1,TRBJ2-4,TGTGCCACCAGTGACGGTACAGGAGCCAAAAACATTCAGTACTTC,CATSDGTGAKNIQYF
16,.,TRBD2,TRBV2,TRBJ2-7,TGTGCCAGCAGGGGCCCCCTAGCGGGACGAGACTACGAGCAGTACTTC,CASRGPLAGRDYEQYF
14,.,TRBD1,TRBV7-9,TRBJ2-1,TGTGCCAGCAGCTTAGTCCAGGGGGCTAATGAGCAGTTCTTC,CASSLVQGANEQFF
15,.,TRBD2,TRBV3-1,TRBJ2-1,TGTGCCAGCAGCCGTAGACTAGCGGACCCTAATGAGCAGTTCTTC,CASSRRLADPNEQFF
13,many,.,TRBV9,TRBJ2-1,TGTGCCAGCAGCGTAGTTTCCGGAAATGAGCAGTTCTTC,CASSVVSGNEQFF
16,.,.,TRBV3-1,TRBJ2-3,TGTGCCAGCAGCCACGGAGAAGCATGGGGCACAGATACGCAGTATTTT,CASSHGEAWGTDTQYF
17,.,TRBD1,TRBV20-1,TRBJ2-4,TGCAGTCGCCCCGGGACAGGGGGTTTGCTGTCCAAAAACATTCAGTACTTC,CSRPGTGGLLSKNIQYF
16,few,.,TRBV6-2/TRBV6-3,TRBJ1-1,TGTGCCAGCAGACCAACGGGACCCAATAGGGACACTGAAGCTTTCTTT,CASRPTGPNRDTEAFF
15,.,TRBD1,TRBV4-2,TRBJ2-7,TGTGCCAGCAGCCAAGAGCGTCAGGGGGCAGACGAGCAGTACTTC,CASSQERQGADEQYF
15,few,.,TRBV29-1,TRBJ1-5,TGCAGCAACGCGGACCAGGGTTTTCGGAATCAGCCCCAGCATTTT,CSNADQGFRNQPQHF
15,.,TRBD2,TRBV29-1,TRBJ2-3,TGCAGCGTTACTGGGACTAGCGGGAGCACAGATACGCAGTATTTT,CSVTGTSGSTDTQYF
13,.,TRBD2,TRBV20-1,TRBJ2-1,TGCAGTGCTAGACTAGCGGGGGGCAATGAGCAGTTCTTC,CSARLAGGNEQFF
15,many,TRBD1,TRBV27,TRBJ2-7,TGTGCCAGCAGTCAGCTGAGACAGGGGGTCTACGAGCAGTACTTC,CASSQLRQGVYEQYF
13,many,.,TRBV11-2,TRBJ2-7,TGTGCCAGCAGCTCCGGACAGCCCTACGAGCAGTACTTC,CASSSGQPYEQYF
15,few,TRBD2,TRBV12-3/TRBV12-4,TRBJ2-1,TGTGCCAGCAGTTTGGCGGGGGGGCTTGTCAATGAGCAGTTCTTC,CASSLAGGLVNEQFF
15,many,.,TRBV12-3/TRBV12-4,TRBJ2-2,TGTGCCAGCAGTTTCGGGGAGGTGAACACCGGGGAGCTGTTTTTT,CASSFGEVNTGELFF
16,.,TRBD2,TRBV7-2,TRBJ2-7,TGTGCCAGCAGCTTTGGGACTAGCGGGGACCCCTACGAGCAGTACTTC,CASSFGTSGDPYEQYF
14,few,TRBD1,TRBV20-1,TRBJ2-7,TGCAGTGCCCCTAGGGGGGGACAGGGCTACGAGCAGTACTTC,CSAPRGGQGYEQYF
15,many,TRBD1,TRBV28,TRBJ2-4,TGTGCCAGCAGTACGACAGGGTATGCCAAAAACATTCAGTACTTC,CASSTTGYAKNIQYF
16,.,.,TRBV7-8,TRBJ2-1,TGTGCCAGCAGCTTAGCGCTGGGTCGCTCCTACAATGAGCAGTTCTTC,CASSLALGRSYNEQFF
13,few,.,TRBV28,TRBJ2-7,TGTGCCGCCACGATGGGACAAGCGGGAGAGCAGTACTTC,CAATMGQAGEQYF
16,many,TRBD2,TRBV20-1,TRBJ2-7,TGCAGTGCTAGAGTCTGGACTAGCGGGAGATCCGGCGAGCAGTACTTC,CSARVWTSGRSGEQYF
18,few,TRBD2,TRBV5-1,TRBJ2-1,TGCGCCAGCAGCTCCCTAAACATTCTAGCGGGGGGATACAATGAGCAGTTCTTC,CASSSLNILAGGYNEQFF
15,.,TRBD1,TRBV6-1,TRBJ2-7,TGTGCCAGCAGTACCGCAACCCGGGACAGCTACGAGCAGTACTTC,CASSTATRDSYEQYF
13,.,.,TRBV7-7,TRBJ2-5,TGTGCTAGCAGCAGACTAGTGACGGAGACCCAGTACTTC,CASSRLVTETQYF
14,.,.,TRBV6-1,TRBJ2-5,TGTGCCAGCAGTGCCTCGGGGGCGCGAGAGACCCAGTACTTC,CASSASGARETQYF
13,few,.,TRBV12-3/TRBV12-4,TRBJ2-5,TGTGCCAGCAGTTTACAGGGCCGGGTGACCCAGTACTTC,CASSLQGRVTQYF
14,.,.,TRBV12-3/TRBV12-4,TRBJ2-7,TGTGCCAGCAGTTTTGGGGGAGGCCCCTACGAGCAGTACTTC,CASSFGGGPYEQYF
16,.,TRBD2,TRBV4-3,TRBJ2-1,TGCGCCAGCAGCCGCCTGGGGACTAGCGGGCGGAATGAGCAGTTCTTC,CASSRLGTSGRNEQFF
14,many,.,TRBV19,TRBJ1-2,TGTGCCAGTACTGCGGACAGCGAGCCTTATGGCTACACCTTC,CASTADSEPYGYTF
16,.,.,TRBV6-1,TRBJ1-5,TGTGCCAGCAGTGGTAACAGGGTGTGGGGCAATCAGCCCCAGCATTTT,CASSGNRVWGNQPQHF
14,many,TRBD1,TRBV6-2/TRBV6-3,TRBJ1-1,TGTGCCAGCAGTTACATTGTGACAGGGGCTGAAGCTTTCTTT,CASSYIVTGAEAFF
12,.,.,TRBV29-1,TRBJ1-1,TGCAGCCCATGGACACCGGGTACTGAAGCTTTCTTT,CSPWTPGTEAFF
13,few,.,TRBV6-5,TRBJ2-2,TGTGCCAGCAGTTACTCGTGGGAAGGGGAGCTGTTTTTT,CASSYSWEGELFF
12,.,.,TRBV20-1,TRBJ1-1,TGCAGTGGCCTGCAGGGGAACACTGAAGCTTTCTTT,CSGLQGNTEAFF
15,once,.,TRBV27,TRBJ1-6,TGTGCCAGCAGTTTATCTCCATCAGGGGATTCACCCCTCCACTTT,CASSLSPSGDSPLHF
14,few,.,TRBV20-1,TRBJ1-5,TGCAGTGCAACTGTGGCCAGGGTAAATCAGCCCCAGCATTTT,CSATVARVNQPQHF
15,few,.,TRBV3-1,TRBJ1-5,TGTGCCAGCAGCCAAGGACCGGGCGCTGATCAGCCCCAGCATTTT,CASSQGPGADQPQHF
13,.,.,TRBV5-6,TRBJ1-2,TGTGCCAGCAGCATCCCAGTGGGTAAGGGCTTCACCTTC,CASSIPVGKGFTF
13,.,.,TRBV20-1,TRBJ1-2,TGCAGTGCTAGAAAACAGGGAGACTATGGCTACACCTTC,CSARKQGDYGYTF
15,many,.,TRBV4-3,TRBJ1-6,TGCGCCAGCAGCCAAAATGGGGGGGCTAATTCACCCCTCCACTTT,CASSQNGGANSPLHF
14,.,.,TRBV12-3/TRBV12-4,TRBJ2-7,TGTGCCAGCAGTTTCGGCGGTACCACCTACGAGCAGTACTTC,CASSFGGTTYEQYF
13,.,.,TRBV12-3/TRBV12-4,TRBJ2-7,TGTGCCAGCAGTTTAGATAGGACAGCCTGGGGGTACTTC,CASSLDRTAWGYF
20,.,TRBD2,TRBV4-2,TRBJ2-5,TGTGCCAGCAGCCAAGTGGGACAGCGGACTAGCGGGGGGTACCAAGAGACCCAGTACTTC,CASSQVGQRTSGGYQETQYF
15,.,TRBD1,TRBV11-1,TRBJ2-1,TGTGCCAGCAGTCGTCCCGGACAGGGGGCTAATGAGCAGTTCTTC,CASSRPGQGANEQFF
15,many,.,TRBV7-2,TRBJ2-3,TGTGCCAGCAGCTTACAAGCGGCCGAGGCAGATACGCAGTATTTT,CASSLQAAEADTQYF
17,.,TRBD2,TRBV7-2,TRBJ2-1,TGTGCCAGCAGCTTAGGTAGGGGACTAGCGGCCGACAATGAGCAGTTCTTC,CASSLGRGLAADNEQFF
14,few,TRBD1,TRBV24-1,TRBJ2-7,TGTGCCACCAGTGACACCGGGACAGGCTACGAGCAGTACTTC,CATSDTGTGYEQYF
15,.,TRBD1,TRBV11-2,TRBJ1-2,TGTGCCAGCAGCTTAGATCTAACAGGGGGCTATGGCTACACCTTC,CASSLDLTGGYGYTF
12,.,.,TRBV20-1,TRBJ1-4,TGCAGTGCTAGCCGGGGGCGAGGAAAACTGTTTTTT,CSASRGRGKLFF
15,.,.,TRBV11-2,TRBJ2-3,TGTGCCAGCAGCTTAGCGGGGGCCAACACAGATACGCAGTATTTT,CASSLAGANTDTQYF
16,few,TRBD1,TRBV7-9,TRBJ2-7,TGTGCCAGCAGCTTAAGTAACAGGGGCCACGCCTACGAGCAGTACTTC,CASSLSNRGHAYEQYF